The clone carrying this TCR beta chain qualifies as large. This record belongs to a study of cytomegalovirus exposure and HLA in healthy donors. 13 Jbeta primers and 60 Vbeta primers were used for the PCR. Clones were read by immunoSEQ multiplex PCR, and TCRdb kept only the in-frame ones, dropping some. The table records about 110,000 clones, almost 75% of them present only once. Trimming stripped 5 bases from V and 10 bases from J, with 12 bases between. The CDR3 length is 12 residues. Germline loops: CDR1 SEHNR, CDR2 FQNEAQ (reference sequence). Source material: PBMCs. This receptor was taken from a man in his forties in good health and CMV-seronegative. The chain has TRBV7-9 and TRBJ2-1, with a possible D match to TRBD2 (5 bases). In DNA, the CDR3 is TGTGCCAGCAGCGCTAGCCGGACCGAGCAGTTCTTC. Encoded protein: CASSASRTEQFF.